The sequence of this T cell receptor (beta chain) was determined in a study of regulatory T cells in long-lasting Graves disease (dated by TCRdb to 2020 to 2022). Broadly, across the study: Patients with newly diagnosed Graves' disease had been on antithyroid drugs for under 3 months. Peripheral blood TCR sequencing and RNA sequencing compared persistent Graves' disease patients with newly diagnosed Graves' disease patients. The study took place in China and was registered as a clinical trial. A total of 35 or so samples were covered by TCR sequencing, comprising some 13 persistent and 20 or so newly diagnosed Graves' disease patients. Study-wide findings and limitations: The small sample size was acknowledged by the authors as a limitation that may reduce accuracy. Only the TCR beta chain was sequenced and analyzed. Persistent disease showed preferential use of TRBV28, TRBJ1-2 and TRBJ2-5, whereas newly diagnosed disease favored TRBV20-1 and TRBJ2-1. More public clonotypes were shared among persistent patients (under 3,000) than among newly diagnosed patients (more than 900). Lower TCR Shannon entropy and fewer highly expanded clones were observed in persistent Graves' disease patients than in newly diagnosed patients, which suggested clonal expansion. Peripheral blood alone was examined, since thyroid tissue, which constituted the primary lesion, could not be accessed.

Inclusive of the bounding cysteine and phenylalanine, the CDR3 is 13 residues long. Just the 39-base CDR3 DNA is kept, in frame starting at base 1. The trim is 5 bases for V and 10 bases for J, with a gap of 15 bases between the germline ends. Via the germline V gene, CDR1 is SGHTA and CDR2 FQGNSA. This clonotype was detected only a few times. Its antigen is currently not known. Base qualities are not recorded, but no much larger clone differs from it by a single base. Library preparation was by multiplex PCR. The listed sequencing device is Illumina HiSeq 4000. To build TCR beta libraries, CDR3 regions were amplified by Arm-PCR using iRepertoire HTBI primers. Before sequencing, the PCR products underwent gel purification. The original methods were these. Across samples, 60 to 70 TRBV and roughly 13 TRBJ segments were identified and used for gene usage analysis of CDR3 amino acid clonotypes. COPE and FqMerger were used to merge the filtered high-quality paired reads into contigs. BLAST was used to align contigs to the IMGT TRBV, TRBD and TRBJ reference genes, and CDR3 was defined following IMGT. Clonotypes above 0.1% frequency were classified as highly expanded clones. Repertoire diversity was measured by Shannon entropy, and V-J evenness by the Gini coefficient. Public clonotypes were defined as clonotypes shared by more than one individual. Starting from the raw public reads, TCRdb applied fastp trimming at Q25, assembled clones with MiXCR and retained in-frame beta chains. Each entry merges the rows of one CDR3 protein and shows their most common DNA and genes. TCRdb, not the original authors, processed these V and J calls. The sample table holds around 400,000 distinct CDR3 sequences, of which about 12% were seen once. Approximately 19% of the sample rests with the top ten.

The time point label, as the study defines it: newly diagnosed GD, antithyroid drugs for less than 3 months. For both TCR sequencing and RNA sequencing, RNA was extracted from PBMCs using TRIzol. Graves' disease was diagnosed according to American Thyroid Association guidelines. Patients for the study were recruited at an endocrinology department in Xi'an, China. Each patient gave about 8.1 milliliters of peripheral blood, collected in an EDTA anticoagulant tube. Ficoll Paque Plus density gradient separation was used to isolate PBMCs, and no further T cell sorting was done. An Agilent 2100 Bioanalyzer and agarose gel were used to assess RNA quality, and a NanoDrop 2000 was used to measure RNA concentration. A further study also used this sample, focusing on T cells in Graves' hyperthyroidism and ophthalmopathy. Reported in the second study: A patient counted as having stable Graves' hyperthyroidism if no progression to ophthalmopathy occurred over 18 months of follow-up. The hyperthyroidism patients were between 18 and 65 years old and newly diagnosed, with a disease duration of less than 2 months. The study excluded patients with uncontrolled infections, other autoimmune diseases, pregnancy or lactation. Clinical symptoms, serum thyroxine and TRAb, thyroid ultrasound, and orbital computed tomography formed the basis for the diagnoses. The first round of RT-PCR for the TCR CDR3 was performed with the HTBI primer set and the Qiagen OneStep RT-PCR kit. Most expanded thyroid clonotypes (frequency above 0.001) were also detected in blood, suggesting blood repertoires may reflect thyroid immune responses. A 13 V-J signature model separated ophthalmopathy from stable hyperthyroidism, with 87.88% sensitivity and just under 84% specificity in cross-validation and 80%/75% in testing. During validation, the model predicted progression to ophthalmopathy a median of roughly six months ahead of onset, with almost 71% sensitivity and roughly 75% specificity. To identify distinguishing TCR V-J signatures, a discovery cohort of around 100 patients was used, comprising 40 to 45 with Graves' ophthalmopathy and approximately 58 with stable Graves' hyperthyroidism. Whether ophthalmopathy could be predicted prospectively was tested in an independent validation cohort made up of roughly 19 hyperthyroidism patients plus 17 patients who later progressed to ophthalmopathy. The approximately 90 discovery patients were divided at random into training and test sets in a 7:3 ratio. In about 6 Graves' hyperthyroidism patients, the study also compared T-cell repertoires from thyroid tissue with T-cell repertoires from blood. After sampling, hyperthyroidism patients received methimazole starting at 30 mg daily, and ophthalmopathy patients received high-dose intravenous methylprednisolone. The libraries were constructed in a second round of multiplex PCR and then size-selected and purified. The libraries were sequenced on an Illumina HiSeq2000 using paired-end 100 bp reads. Raw data were processed with SOAPnuke, discarding reads with adapters, uncalled bases, mean Phred below 15, or no exact constant-primer or identifier match. COPE v1.2.5 was used to merge high-quality paired reads, and clonotypes were defined as unique nucleotide sequences. MiTCR v1.1 was used to align clonotypes to the IMGT TRBV, TRBD and TRBJ reference segments. The analysis included only V-J combinations with a frequency above 0.0001, which together covered over 98% of the repertoires. The TCS score was defined as F50 (clonal expansion) divided by E x V (chaos), with BLOSUM62-based TCRdist calculated between CDR3 peptides within each V-J. Welch's t-statistics and random forest reduced several hundred V-J features to 10 to 15, which were used in a naive Bayes classifier (R e1071). No statistical method was used to set the sample size in advance, and investigators knew the group allocation. According to the paper, TCR Vbeta CDR3 sequencing was carried out on more than 120 peripheral blood samples, which came from approximately 43 ophthalmopathy, some 73 hyperthyroidism and about 17 progressor patients.

Recombination joined TRBV7-2 with TRBJ1-5; the D gene identity is not certain. The TCR originated in a young woman with Graves disease. Donor details come from another sample of the same person, matched by shared clones. The specimen comprised peripheral blood mononuclear cells (PBMCs), sampled at new diagnosis, from a patient treated with antithyroid drugs. The CDR3 reads as follows: CASSLRGTQPQHF. The sequenced DNA: TGTGCCAGCAGCCTACGGGGAACCCAACCCCAGCATTTT.